These T cell receptor beta chains were read from a single sample in a study of cytomegalovirus exposure and HLA in healthy donors. Some clones are missing from TCRdb's copy, which holds only in-frame ones; the method was immunoSEQ multiplex PCR. The sample consists of 120,000 or so clones, 74% of them appearing once. Sequenced sample: PBMCs. The receptors here all came from a man aged 35-49 years in good health and CMV-seropositive. CDR3s include the opening cysteine and the closing phenylalanine or tryptophan. D genes are given only for firm matches. Clone size, where shown, is once, few, many, or a class for clones that have expanded.

CSVGSLAGNEQFF,TGCAGCGTTGGGAGTCTAGCGGGAAATGAGCAGTTCTTC,TRBD2,.,TRBV29-1,TRBJ2-1
CASSYEAGSGNTIYF,TGTGCCAGCAGTTACGAGGCGGGATCTGGAAACACCATATATTTT,.,.,TRBV6-6,TRBJ1-3
CSIRDVGNTIYF,TGCAGCATCAGGGATGTTGGAAACACCATATATTTT,.,.,TRBV29-1,TRBJ1-3
CASSMRAPQETQYF,TGTGCCAGTAGTATGCGGGCCCCACAAGAGACCCAGTACTTC,.,.,TRBV19,TRBJ2-5
CASSGGSGEDTEAFF,TGTGCCAGTAGTGGGGGGTCGGGGGAGGACACTGAAGCTTTCTTT,.,once,TRBV19,TRBJ1-1
CASSPSPGRAARGEQFF,TGTGCCAGCAGTCCTTCTCCAGGGAGAGCGGCCCGGGGGGAGCAGTTCTTC,.,.,TRBV5-4,TRBJ2-1
CASSPKQGKGEKLFF,TGTGCCAGCAGCCCTAAACAGGGTAAGGGTGAAAAACTGTTTTTT,.,.,TRBV14,TRBJ1-4
CASSLLEGTSPLHF,TGTGCCAGCAGTTTGTTGGAGGGAACGTCACCCCTCCACTTT,.,.,TRBV27,TRBJ1-6
CARSLDAGTGSEKLFF,TGTGCCAGAAGCTTGGACGCCGGGACAGGAAGTGAAAAACTGTTTTTT,TRBD1,.,TRBV5-3,TRBJ1-4
CASSSPREGGGGYTF,TGTGCCAGCAGCTCCCCCCGGGAGGGGGGTGGGGGCTACACCTTC,.,.,TRBV7-2,TRBJ1-2
CASTRDRVAGELFF,TGCGCCAGCACTCGGGACAGGGTTGCCGGGGAGCTGTTTTTT,TRBD1,.,TRBV5-1,TRBJ2-2
CASSRGDEQFF,TGCGCCAGCAGCCGGGGGGATGAGCAGTTCTTC,.,once,TRBV4-1,TRBJ2-1
CASFCTGGWTDTQYF,TGTGCCAGCTTTTGTACCGGGGGGTGGACAGATACGCAGTATTTT,TRBD2,.,TRBV27,TRBJ2-3
CASSIGDRVQPQHF,TGTGCCAGTAGTATTGGGGACAGGGTTCAGCCCCAGCATTTT,TRBD1,.,TRBV19,TRBJ1-5
CASSRTGGIDTEAFF,TGTGCCAGCAGTCGGACAGGGGGAATTGACACTGAAGCTTTCTTT,TRBD1,.,TRBV28,TRBJ1-1
CAWEGRGDSPLHF,TGTGCCTGGGAGGGTCGGGGGGATTCACCCCTCCACTTT,.,.,TRBV30,TRBJ1-6
CASTLGGWNTGELFF,TGTGCCAGCACCCTGGGGGGATGGAACACCGGGGAGCTGTTTTTT,.,.,TRBV2,TRBJ2-2
CASSPGTSGRIYNEQFF,TGTGCCAGCAGCCCCGGGACTAGCGGGAGAATTTACAATGAGCAGTTCTTC,TRBD2,.,TRBV7-9,TRBJ2-1